This TCR beta chain was documented in a study of blood T cell repertoires in COVID-19. Individuals aged about 18 to 89 years were recruited from fewer than 30 US areas. A COVID-19 case was met by exposed participants within 2 weeks before study entry. The authors' processing: Reference gene primers were amplified, and this amplification served to estimate nucleated cell counts. Generated by immunoSEQ multiplex PCR, the TCRdb table keeps only in-frame clones and is missing some. V and J calls and clone size are as listed in that table; D and trimming were resolved from the DNA. The profile shows about 250,000 clones, roughly 81% of them singletons. V trimming: 6 bases; J trimming: 2 bases; junction bases outside the gene matches: 6. This CDR3 comprises 15 residues. Germline CDR1 reads SNHLY; CDR2 reads FYNNEI.

The sample was PBMCs or T cells enriched from blood (not recorded which). The sequence derives from a woman aged 50 to 60 who had been exposed to COVID-19. The rearrangement uses TRBV2 and TRBJ2-1, with TRBD1 matching 8 bases. CDR3 coding DNA: TGTGCCAGCAGCCCCGTCAGGGGGCCCTACAATGAGCAGTTCTTC. Its translation: CASSPVRGPYNEQFF.